These 32 T cell receptor beta chains were sequenced from one sample in a study of cytomegalovirus exposure and HLA in healthy donors. A multiplex PCR was run with 60 Vbeta primers and 13 Jbeta primers. Sequencing used immunoSEQ multiplex PCR; TCRdb keeps in-frame clones, though not all of them. The data show 100,000 to 150,000 clones, with 78% seen just once and 6.3% held by the top ten. Sequencing input: PBMCs. Receptors originate from a woman between 35 and 50 years old in good health and CMV-seronegative.

The rearrangement links TRBV10-3 to TRBJ1-3, with a weak D call TRBD1 (5 bases). The CDR3 extends over 15 amino acids. CDR1 ENHRY and CDR2 SYGVKD come from the germline V gene. Trimming stripped 6 bases from V and 0 bases from J, with 12 bases between. DNA for the CDR3: TGTGCCATCAGCGCAGACAGACCCTCTGGAAACACCATATATTTT. This sequence encodes CAISADRPSGNTIYF.

This sequence joins TRBV2 and TRBJ2-1; 9 bases match TRBD2. CDR1 is SNHLY, CDR2 FYNNEI, per germline. With V trimmed by 4 bases and J by 0 bases, 7 bases remained unmatched. The CDR3 runs to 17 residues. The CDR3 DNA reads as TGTGCCAGCAGTGTACTAGCGGGTTTCAGCTCCTACAATGAGCAGTTCTTC. This codes for CASSVLAGFSSYNEQFF.

The genes are TRBV11-3 and TRBJ1-5; 10 nucleotides align to TRBD1. CDR1 and CDR2 (germline): SGHNT, YENEEA. This CDR3 comprises 17 residues. Trimming removed 1 base from V and 5 bases from J; junction bases left unmatched: 8. The CDR3 region has the DNA TGTGCCAGCAGCTTAGGGGGACAGGGGAGGTGGGATCAGCCCCAGCATTTT. Its translation is CASSLGGQGRWDQPQHF.

This chain joins TRBV10-3 and TRBJ2-1; 11 bases align to TRBD2. Germline V lookup: CDR1 ENHRY, CDR2 SYGVKD. J was trimmed by 3 bases and V by 10 bases; bases with no gene match: 11. This CDR3 region has 16 residues. The CDR3 nucleotides are TGTGCCACCCAAAAGACCGGGACTAGCGGCTACAATGAGCAGTTCTTC. Its translation is CATQKTGTSGYNEQFF.

CDR3 DNA: TGTGCCAGCAGCTTAAGTGGCCGAAATTCACCCCTCCACTTT. This codes for CASSLSGRNSPLHF. The chain uses TRBV7-6 and TRBJ1-6; D unclear. Trimming left V 2 bases short and J 7 bases short, with 9 bases between. CDR3 length: 14 amino acids. Germline assignment: CDR1 SGHVS and CDR2 FNYEAQ.

This chain joins TRBV28 and TRBJ2-7; 7 nucleotides align to TRBD1. Trimming removed 5 bases from V and 2 bases from J; junction bases left unmatched: 3. The CDR3 totals 13 residues. From germline, CDR1 is MDHEN and CDR2 SYDVKM. The DNA for the CDR3 is TGTGCCAGCAGTCCCACAGGGGCCTACGAGCAGTACTTC. Amino acids: CASSPTGAYEQYF.

The count of this clone is one. V is TRBV7-9 and J is TRBJ2-1; 11 bases fit TRBD2. CDR3 size: 17 residues. The germline CDR1 and CDR2 sequences are SEHNR and FQNEAQ (reference sequence). V dropped 5 bases and J dropped 4; count of bases not matched to a gene: 10. The CDR3, as DNA: TGTGCCAGCAGCCCCCTCTTTAGCGGGAGGGGGTACAATGAGCAGTTCTTC. Its protein product is CASSPLFSGRGYNEQFF.

The CDR3 loop reads CASSPPPAGGVNEQFF. DNA for the CDR3: TGTGCCAGCAGCCCGCCCCCAGCGGGGGGGGTCAATGAGCAGTTCTTC. The chain carries TRBV5-4 and TRBJ2-1; TRBD2 matches at 10 bases. Germline V gene data show CDR1 as SGHNT and CDR2 as YYREEE (reference sequence). J was trimmed by 6 bases and V by 4 bases; bases with no gene match: 10. The length of the CDR3 is 16 residues.

V is TRBV28 and J is TRBJ1-2; TRBD1 might be the D (5 bases). Germline V gene lookup returns CDR1 MDHEN and CDR2 SYDVKM. The ends were cut back, 5 bases at V and 8 bases at J, with 15 bases in the middle. There are 13 residues in the CDR3. The CDR3 loop is CASSPPVGRGYTF. The CDR3 bases are TGTGCCAGCAGTCCCCCGGTGGGGCGAGGCTACACCTTC.

In the case of this clone: This sample also contains other DNA sequences that code for the same CDR3. The V call is TRBV7-3, the J call TRBJ2-5; 8 nucleotides line up with TRBD2. From germline, CDR1 is SGHTA and CDR2 FQGTGA. Losses at the gene ends were 3 bases for V and 4 bases for J; bases not matched to a gene: 1. The CDR3 runs 13 residues. The CDR3 spells CASSFREGETQYF. CDR3 nucleotide sequence: TGTGCCAGCAGCTTCCGGGAGGGAGAGACCCAGTACTTC.

The chain has TRBV19 and TRBJ1-3; 10 nucleotides match TRBD1. CDR1 and CDR2 from the germline V gene are LNHDA and SQIVND (reference sequence). The trim removed 5 bases at V and 5 bases at J, leaving 12 bases unmatched. The CDR3 runs to 17 residues. The CDR3 reads CASSYAPAGQGRNTIYF. In nucleotides, the CDR3 is TGTGCCAGTAGTTACGCACCTGCGGGACAGGGGAGAAACACCATATATTTT.

This chain connects TRBV7-9 to TRBJ2-2; 10 bases line up with TRBD1. CDR3 length: 15 residues. Germline CDR1 SEHNR, CDR2 FQNEAQ (reference sequence). V dropped 5 bases and J dropped 6; count of bases not matched to a gene: 6. DNA for the CDR3: TGTGCCAGCAGCCATGGACAGGGGGAGGCCGGGGAGCTGTTTTTT. Amino acids: CASSHGQGEAGELFF.

The chain links TRBV5-1 to TRBJ2-7; 7 bases match TRBD1. J lost 6 bases, V lost 4 bases, and 10 bases had no gene match. The CDR3 contains 14 residues. Germline V gene data show CDR1 as SGHRS and CDR2 as YFSETQ. The CDR3 DNA follows: TGCGCCAGCAGCGTTGGACAGGTGAGGGCCGAGCAGTACTTC. Protein product: CASSVGQVRAEQYF.

This clone has more than one count but fewer than ten. This chain connects TRBV7-8 to TRBJ1-2; D is perhaps TRBD1 (5 bases). Germline loops: CDR1 SGHVS, CDR2 FQNEAQ. CDR3 size: 14 residues. The V and J ends lost 4 bases and 2 bases respectively, with 11 bases between them. The CDR3 sequence: CASSSQRGNYGYTF. CDR3 nucleotides: TGTGCCAGCAGCTCCCAACGGGGGAACTATGGCTACACCTTC.

This clone showed up just a few times. V usage is TRBV9 and J usage is TRBJ1-2; weak D call: TRBD1 (6 bases). Germline CDR1 SGDLS, CDR2 YYNGEE. This CDR3 contains 19 residues. V lost 3 bases to trimming and J lost 4 bases, with 28 bases between them. CDR3 nucleotide sequence: TGTGCCAGCAGCGCCCCCACCGGGACAATCCCTTTCTTCTCCTATGGCTACACCTTC. Its translation: CASSAPTGTIPFFSYGYTF.

This clone was seen a handful of times. The rearrangement links TRBV5-1 to TRBJ2-7; TRBD2 might be the D (6 bases). The CDR3 runs 14 residues. Germline CDR1 reads SGHRS; CDR2 reads YFSETQ. V was clipped by 6 bases and J by 2 bases, with 15 bases between them. CDR3 bases: TGCGCCAGCAATACGGGGGAGCCCCCCTACGAGCAGTACTTC. This sequence encodes CASNTGEPPYEQYF. The full variable domain, rest sourced from reference TRBV5-1 and TRBJ2-7, is KAGVTQTPRYLIKTRGQQVTLSCSPISGHRSVSWYQQTPGQGLQFLFEYFSETQRNKGNFPGRFSGRQFSNSRSEMNVSTLELGDSALYLCASNTGEPPYEQYFGPGTRLTVT.

This clone has just a few counts. The V and J genes are TRBV28 and TRBJ2-2; 8 bases map to TRBD1. V gave up 6 bases and J gave up 3 bases; unmatched junction bases: 6. This CDR3 is built from 15 residues. Germline V gene lookup returns CDR1 MDHEN and CDR2 SYDVKM. In DNA form, the CDR3 reads TGTGCCAGCAGGAAGGACAGGGTGGACACCGGGGAGCTGTTTTTT. It specifies CASRKDRVDTGELFF.

V gene TRBV9 combines with J gene TRBJ2-6; 13 bases match TRBD2. CDR1 SGDLS and CDR2 YYNGEE come from the germline V gene. This CDR3 is 19 amino acids long. V was pared by 0 bases and J by 2 bases, with 5 bases of the junction left unmatched. The CDR3: CASSVGTSGRFTGANVLTF. In nucleotides, the CDR3 is TGTGCCAGCAGCGTAGGGACTAGCGGGAGATTTACTGGGGCCAACGTCCTGACTTTC.

The sample holds a few counts of this clone. This sample includes further DNA sequences coding for the same CDR3. This rearrangement joins TRBV6-5 to TRBJ1-1; a possible D gene is TRBD1 (5 bases). The V end was cut by 5 bases, the J end by 5 bases, with 6 bases between. This CDR3 spans 11 amino acids. CDR1 MNHEY and CDR2 SVGAGI come from the germline V gene. The CDR3 DNA follows: TGTGCCAGCAGTAGGGGAACTGAAGCTTTCTTT. Its translation: CASSRGTEAFF.

The V and J genes are TRBV18 and TRBJ1-3; TRBD1 might be the D (6 bases). From germline, CDR1 is KGHSH and CDR2 LQKENI. This CDR3 comprises 14 residues. V lost 4 bases, J lost 7 bases, and 14 bases lay in between. The CDR3 DNA follows: TGTGCCAGCTCACTGACGGACAGTCGGAACACCATATATTTT. Translating it yields CASSLTDSRNTIYF.

The count of this clone is one. Other DNA sequences in this sample translate to the same CDR3. The rearrangement joins TRBV7-2 to TRBJ2-1, with D unresolved. The V end lost 3 bases, the J end lost 0 bases, and 6 bases lay between the germline ends. Per germline, CDR1 SGHTA and CDR2 FQGNSA. This CDR3 is built from 14 residues. The CDR3 DNA reads TGTGCCAGCAGCTTGCGGAGCTCCTACAATGAGCAGTTCTTC. Amino acids: CASSLRSSYNEQFF. The entire variable domain, with the rest obtained from reference TRBV7-2 and TRBJ2-1, is as follows: GAGVSQSPSNKVTEKGKDVELRCDPISGHTALYWYRQSLGQGLEFLIYFQGNSAPDKSGLPSDRFSAERTGGSVSTLTIQRTQQEDSAVYLCASSLRSSYNEQFFGPGTRLTVL.

V and J are TRBV27 and TRBJ1-4; D is perhaps TRBD1 (5 bases). CDR3 length equals 15 residues. Germline lookup yields CDR1 MNHEY and CDR2 SMNVEV (reference sequence). Trimming removed 6 bases from V and 4 bases from J, with 15 bases in between. The CDR3 reads CASRRGAGGNEKLFF. The CDR3, as DNA: TGTGCCAGCAGAAGGGGTGCCGGGGGTAATGAAAAACTGTTTTTT. Looking up the rest from reference TRBV27 and TRBJ1-4 gives the full variable domain: EAQVTQNPRYLITVTGKKLTVTCSQNMNHEYMSWYRQDPGLGLRQIYYSMNVEVTDKGDVPEGYKVSRKEKRNFPLILESPSPNQTSLYFCASRRGAGGNEKLFFGSGTQLSVL.

The V call is TRBV11-2, the J call TRBJ2-1, with TRBD2 matching 9 bases. This CDR3 is 16 amino acids long. The germline CDR1 and CDR2 sequences are SGHAT and FQNNGV. V was clipped by 3 bases and J by 1 base; unmatched bases: 4. The DNA of the CDR3 is TGTGCCAGCAGCTTTCCGCTAGCGGGATCCTACAATGAGCAGTTCTTC. Protein product: CASSFPLAGSYNEQFF.

This chain links TRBV11-3 with TRBJ2-1; weak D call: TRBD2 (5 bases). CDR3 length equals 15 residues. Germline loops: CDR1 SGHNT, CDR2 YENEEA. The V end lost 1 base, the J end lost 0 bases, and 7 bases lay between the germline ends. CDR3 amino acids: CASSLGTSSYNEQFF. The CDR3 nucleotides are TGTGCCAGCAGCTTAGGAACTAGCTCCTACAATGAGCAGTTCTTC.

This chain uses TRBV28 with TRBJ2-6; D gene ambiguous. The CDR3 spans 16 residues. The germline V gene has CDR1 MDHEN and CDR2 SYDVKM. The V end was cut by 3 bases, the J end by 0 bases, with 9 bases between. CDR3 DNA: TGTGCCAGCAGTTTCAGACGGAGCTCTGGGGCCAACGTCCTGACTTTC. This encodes CASSFRRSSGANVLTF.

V is TRBV19 and J is TRBJ2-7; TRBD1 matches at 7 bases. V lost 3 bases, J lost 6 bases, and 5 bases stayed unmatched. This CDR3 region has 13 residues. Germline CDR1 LNHDA, CDR2 SQIVND (reference sequence). CDR3 in amino acids: CASSMRGGIEQYF. The CDR3 coding sequence is TGTGCCAGTAGTATGAGAGGGGGCATCGAGCAGTACTTC.

This clone was found a few times. The gene calls are TRBV27 and TRBJ2-3; TRBD2 matches at 8 bases. Germline assignment: CDR1 MNHEY and CDR2 SMNVEV (reference sequence). The V gene end was trimmed by 4 bases and the J gene end by 0 bases; junction bases not matched to a gene: 9. The CDR3 loop spans 17 amino acids. The CDR3 bases are TGTGCCAGCAGTTCCTCGGGGGGGCGGACTAGCACAGATACGCAGTATTTT. Translating it yields CASSSSGGRTSTDTQYF.

The chain recombines TRBV6-5 with TRBJ1-3; 8 nucleotides match TRBD1. The V gene's germline CDR1 is MNHEY and CDR2 SVGAGI. Trimming at V came to 2 bases and at J to 2 bases, leaving 5 bases not matched to a gene. The length of the CDR3 is 16 residues. CDR3 region: CASSYAGGLAGNTIYF. For the CDR3, the DNA is TGTGCCAGCAGTTACGCAGGGGGCTTGGCTGGAAACACCATATATTTT.

This clone was counted a few times. CDR3 bases: TGTGCCAGCAGAACGAGCTTTATGAGCAAATTCTCTGGGGCCAACGTCCTGACTTTC. Protein product: CASRTSFMSKFSGANVLTF. This sequence joins TRBV28 and TRBJ2-6; D ambiguous. V was trimmed by 6 bases and J by 0 bases, leaving 21 bases between them. Germline V gene lookup returns CDR1 MDHEN and CDR2 SYDVKM. The CDR3 has 19 residues.

The rearrangement links TRBV11-3 to TRBJ2-1; 13 positions agree with TRBD2. Germline CDR1 reads SGHNT; CDR2 reads YENEEA. This CDR3 contains 17 residues. Unmatched junction bases numbered 7, after V lost 1 base and J lost 7 bases. The CDR3 nucleotides are TGTGCCAGCAGCTTAGCTGGGGGACTAGCGGGACGTAATGAGCAGTTCTTC. Its translation is CASSLAGGLAGRNEQFF.

This clone was picked up one time. This sequence joins TRBV2 and TRBJ1-4, with 7 bases lining up with TRBD1. Trimming removed 3 bases from V and 7 bases from J; junction bases left unmatched: 5. The CDR3 totals 14 residues. Germline values: CDR1 SNHLY, CDR2 FYNNEI. The DNA of the CDR3 is TGTGCCAGCAGTGAGCAGGGGGAAGTTGAAAAACTGTTTTTT. It is translated as CASSEQGEVEKLFF.

This clone has only a few counts. The chain carries TRBV5-6 and TRBJ2-4, with 10 bases matching TRBD2. The CDR3 contains 19 residues. CDR1 is SGHDT, CDR2 YYEEEE, per germline. With V trimmed by 2 bases and J by 2 bases, 13 bases remained unmatched. Written as DNA, the CDR3 is TGTGCCAGCAGCTTTTTGGCTAGCGGGAGTCAGTGGTCCAAAAACATTCAGTACTTC. Protein sequence: CASSFLASGSQWSKNIQYF.